This TCR beta chain was recovered during a study of CXCR3-negative and CXCR3-positive naive CD8 T cells. The study sorted every CD8+ T cell subset in triplicate at 300,000 cells each. This CDR3 has 14 residues. The TRB libraries of cDNA were built by UMI-labeled 5' RACE. TCRdb re-called the 5' RACE reads, yielding one record per CDR3 amino acid sequence without DNA. The sample includes roughly 48,000 distinct CDR3 sequences. The sequencing input was memory CD8+ T cells from blood. The chain joins TRBV12-3 or TRBV12-4 to TRBJ1-1; TCRdb gives TRBD1 as the D gene, but with no DNA this cannot be confirmed. The TCR sequence derives from a human donor in good health. Some clones in this sample may be carry-over from other donors' samples. The CDR3 spells CASSFGQGGTEAFF.